The clone carrying this T cell receptor (beta chain) was found many times. Its cognate antigen is unknown. This sample was included in a study of beta chain bispecific antibodies for T cell cancers. The wider study: TRBV sequencing of surviving healthy T cells measured each family's depletion. Jurkat cells expressed TRBV12-3; HPB-ALL cells expressed TRBV5-5.

V was pared by 5 bases and J by 6 bases, with 10 bases of the junction left unmatched. The CDR3 sequence is 14 residues long. Germline V gene sequence: CDR1 MNHEY, CDR2 SMNVEV (reference sequence). Blood mononuclear cells were expanded for 3 days using either OKT3 anti-CD3 antibody or CD3/CD28 beads. A single record per CDR3 protein comes from TCRdb applying MiXCR to the 5' RACE reads. The data show roughly 15,000 distinct CDR3 sequences, 2% to 2.5% seen once. The study, taken as a whole, reports: In these mixed samples, most targeted TRBV reads derived from the leukemia cell line. Anti-TRBV5-5 antibody staining may include highly similar TRBV5-6 cells.

This clonotype was obtained from a human donor in good health. Some clones in this sample may be carry-over from other donors' samples. The chain couples TRBV27 to TRBJ2-7; 7 bases are a match to TRBD1. The sequenced material came from healthy donor T cells cultured with leukemia cells. The CDR3 loop reads CASSPNTGAIEQYF. DNA of the CDR3: TGTGCCAGCAGTCCCAACACAGGGGCCATCGAGCAGTACTTC.